The 8 T cell receptor beta chains in this list originate from one sample, sequenced in a study of T-cell reconstitution after alpha-beta-depleted transplantation in children. Unique molecular identifiers featured in how the TCRbeta library was prepared. TCRdb independently ran MiXCR on the PCR reads; one entry per CDR3 protein. The sample shows about 540,000 distinct CDR3 sequences, 18% of them seen only once. The source was PBMCs from the stem cell graft donor, collected from the stem cell graft. Source of these receptors: a human donor who donated a stem cell graft to a child with acute lymphoblastic leukemia.

The chain links TRBV4-1 to TRBJ2-3; TRBD2 agrees at 7 bases. CDR3 size: 15 residues. Germline CDR1 reads MGHRA; CDR2 reads YSYEKL. V trimming: 0 bases; J trimming: 4 bases; junction bases outside the gene matches: 4. CDR3 sequence reads: CASSQEHLAADTQYF. In DNA, the CDR3 is TGCGCCAGCAGCCAAGAACATCTAGCGGCAGATACGCAGTATTTT.

This clonotype was seen a few times. The V call is TRBV4-1, the J call TRBJ2-7; 7 bases match TRBD1. The CDR3 length is 15 residues. After removal of 2 bases from V and 1 base from J, the junction contained 5 bases not matched to a gene. Per germline, CDR1 MGHRA and CDR2 YSYEKL. CDR3 DNA: TGCGCCAGCAGCCAACCGGGACAGAATTCCTACGAGCAGTACTTC. As protein: CASSQPGQNSYEQYF.

This clonotype was picked up a small number of times. A much larger clone lies one base from this, so it may be a read error. The rearrangement links TRBV20-1 to TRBJ2-1; 7 bases are shared with TRBD2. The CDR3 totals 14 residues. Germline CDR1 reads DFQATT; CDR2 reads SNEGSKA (reference sequence). V shed 1 base and J 2 bases; nucleotides not matched to a gene: 2. CDR3 in DNA: TGCAGTGCTAGAGGCGGGAGCACCTACAATGAGCAGTTCTTC. Its translation is CSARGGSTYNEQFF.

This chain uses TRBV7-6 with TRBJ2-1; the D is unclear. Looked up from germline, CDR1 is SGHVS and CDR2 is FNYEAQ. This CDR3 spans 15 amino acids. V lost 0 bases and J lost 3, with 9 bases in between. The CDR3 nucleotides read TGTGCCAGCAGCTTAGCGCAGGTGGGCTACAATGAGCAGTTCTTC. Translated: CASSLAQVGYNEQFF.

The chain uses TRBV6-1 and TRBJ2-1; 7 nucleotides align to TRBD2. V lost 6 bases to trimming and J lost 8 bases; unmatched junction nucleotides: 10. Germline V gene lookup returns CDR1 MNHNS and CDR2 SASEGT. The CDR3 is made up of 14 amino acids. The DNA of the CDR3 is TGTGCCAGCAGGGGCGGACTAGTTGGCGATGAGCAGTTCTTC. Its translation: CASRGGLVGDEQFF.

V is TRBV6-5 and J is TRBJ2-7, with 9 bases identical to TRBD2. Germline V CDR1 and CDR2: MNHEY, SVGAGI. Germline trimming cut 3 bases from V and 0 bases from J; bases unmatched to any gene: 3. This CDR3 has 15 amino acids. The DNA for the CDR3 is TGTGCCAGCAGTTATCTAGCGGGGAACTCCTACGAGCAGTACTTC. This gives the protein CASSYLAGNSYEQYF.

This clonotype has a handful of counts. This chain links TRBV18 with TRBJ2-7; D is unresolved. This CDR3 is built from 14 residues. The germline CDR1 and CDR2 sequences are KGHSH and LQKENI. Trimming cost V 2 bases and J 2 bases, with 10 bases left between them. CDR3: CASSPYQAPYEQYF. The CDR3, as DNA: TGTGCCAGCTCACCATACCAGGCCCCCTACGAGCAGTACTTC.

The chain has TRBV11-2 and TRBJ2-3, with 9 bases matching TRBD2. After removal of 1 base from V and 9 bases from J, the junction contained 8 bases not matched to a gene. CDR1 and CDR2 (germline): SGHAT, FQNNGV. The CDR3 has 15 residues. The CDR3 bases are TGTGCCAGCAGCTTAGTGGGGGGACTAGCTGAAACGCAGTATTTT. Amino acid sequence: CASSLVGGLAETQYF.